Following are 29 T cell receptor beta chains from one sample sequenced in a study of T cell repertoires in cytomegalovirus infection. TCRdb re-called the reads through MiXCR, storing one row per CDR3 protein. Of about 320,000 distinct CDR3 sequences listed, more than 8% are singletons. The sequenced sample was PBMCs. These receptors were obtained from a human donor in good health (CMV status not recorded). Some clones in this sample may be carry-over from other donors' samples.

This clonotype was recorded a few times. The V call is TRBV7-6, the J call TRBJ1-2; no reliable D call. Germline V gene sequence: CDR1 SGHVS, CDR2 FNYEAQ. The CDR3 sequence is 15 residues long. V lost 1 base, J lost 8 bases, and 17 bases lay in between. This chain's CDR3 is CASSLGVGPDLGYTF. In DNA, the CDR3 is TGTGCCAGCAGCTTAGGTGTTGGTCCGGACTTGGGCTACACCTTC.

For the CDR3, the DNA is TGCAGTGCTGGGAGCACAGATACGCAGTATTTT. This sequence encodes CSAGSTDTQYF. The chain links TRBV20-1 to TRBJ2-3; D is ambiguous. V lost 5 bases and J lost 0, with 3 bases in between. Germline loops: CDR1 DFQATT, CDR2 SNEGSKA (reference sequence). This CDR3 region has 11 residues.

The chain recombines TRBV6-5 with TRBJ1-1, with D perhaps TRBD1 (6 bases). CDR1 is MNHEY, CDR2 SVGAGI, per germline. The CDR3 covers 14 residues. Trimming left V 4 bases short and J 5 bases short, with 14 bases between. CDR3 sequence: CASSFPGGWTEAFF. CDR3 nucleotide sequence: TGTGCCAGCAGTTTTCCGGGGGGCTGGACTGAAGCTTTCTTT.

The rearrangement links TRBV19 to TRBJ1-5; no reliable D call. With 7 bases removed from V and 0 bases from J, the gap between germline ends came to 13 bases. The CDR3 extends over 15 amino acids. Germline V lookup: CDR1 LNHDA, CDR2 SQIVND (reference sequence). The CDR3 sequence: CASKERANSNQPQHF. Written as DNA, the CDR3 is TGTGCCAGTAAAGAGAGGGCCAATAGCAATCAGCCCCAGCATTTT.

This clonotype was picked up many times. The rearrangement uses TRBV6-1 and TRBJ1-5; 7 bases fit TRBD1. The CDR3 runs to 14 residues. Germline CDR1 is MNHNS and CDR2 is SASEGT. Trimming removed 4 bases from V and 4 bases from J; junction bases left unmatched: 4. Here the CDR3 DNA reads TGTGCCAGCAGTGGATCACAGGGGAATCAGCCCCAGCATTTT. Protein sequence: CASSGSQGNQPQHF.

This clonotype was picked up many times. The CDR3 DNA reads as TGTGCCAGCTCACGATTCGGAGGGGCTGGTCCTGAAGCTTTCTTT. Its translation: CASSRFGGAGPEAFF. The rearrangement uses TRBV7-8 and TRBJ1-1; D possibly corresponds to TRBD1 (5 bases). Trimming shortened V by 8 bases and J by 6 bases, and 22 bases separated the two germline ends. CDR1 is SGHVS, CDR2 FQNEAQ, per germline. The CDR3 sequence is 15 residues long.

This clonotype was seen a handful of times. The chain has TRBV9 and TRBJ1-1, with unresolved D. CDR3 length: 13 residues. In germline, CDR1 is SGDLS, CDR2 YYNGEE. The germline V and J ends were trimmed by 0 bases and 1 base, with 4 bases remaining between them. DNA of the CDR3: TGTGCCAGCAGCGTAGGATCGAACACTGAAGCTTTCTTT. Its translation: CASSVGSNTEAFF.

This clonotype was seen only a few times. The V gene is TRBV29-1, the J gene TRBJ2-3; 9 bases map to TRBD2. Germline V CDR1 and CDR2: SQVTM, ANQGSEA. The CDR3 is 14 amino acids. Losses at the gene ends were 4 bases for V and 5 bases for J; bases not matched to a gene: 7. The CDR3 here is CSVAGGGAIDTQYF. In nucleotides, the CDR3 is TGCAGCGTTGCTGGCGGGGGGGCTATAGATACGCAGTATTTT.

As for this clonotype: A much larger clone is a single base away; this may be a read error. The rearrangement links TRBV7-2 to TRBJ2-7; D unresolved. This CDR3 comprises 12 residues. In germline, CDR1 is SGHTA, CDR2 FQGNSA. The V end was cut by 7 bases, the J end by 7 bases, with 14 bases between. CDR3 in DNA: TGTGCCAGCAACATAAGGACCCCAGAGCAGTACTTC. This translates into CASNIRTPEQYF.

This clonotype was found many times. This sequence joins TRBV7-8 and TRBJ2-7, with D perhaps matching TRBD2 (6 bases). The CDR3 length is 15 residues. V was pared by 1 base and J by 7 bases, with 17 bases between. Looked up from germline, CDR1 is SGHVS and CDR2 is FQNEAQ. The CDR3 is CASSLEGDLASEQYF. Written as DNA, the CDR3 is TGTGCCAGCAGCTTAGAAGGGGACTTAGCGAGTGAGCAGTACTTC. The variable domain in full, with the rest retrieved from reference TRBV7-8 and TRBJ2-7, is GAGVSQSPRYKVAKRGQDVALRCDPISGHVSLFWYQQALGQGPEFLTYFQNEAQLDKSGLPSDRFFAERPEGSVSTLKIQRTQQEDSAVYLCASSLEGDLASEQYFGPGTRLTVT.

This clonotype appeared a few times. The rearrangement links TRBV9 to TRBJ1-1; 8 bases match TRBD1. This CDR3 is 16 amino acids long. The germline gives CDR1 SGDLS, CDR2 YYNGEE. V shed 3 bases, J shed 5 bases, and the junction held 12 bases outside the gene matches. The CDR3 bases are TGTGCCAGCAGCGCCGGGACAGGTGATAGTGGAACTGAAGCTTTCTTT. Translation gives CASSAGTGDSGTEAFF.

This chain's CDR3 is CASRNRGGYTF. CDR3 coding DNA: TGTGCCAGCAGAAACAGGGGTGGCTACACCTTC. This sequence joins TRBV12-3 or TRBV12-4 and TRBJ1-2; 7 bases match TRBD1. V was pared by 6 bases and J by 7 bases, with 2 bases of the junction left unmatched. The CDR3 sequence is 11 residues long.

The count of this clonotype is one. The chain combines TRBV6-5 with TRBJ2-1; TRBD1 aligns across 10 bases. The germline V gene has CDR1 MNHEY and CDR2 SVGAGI. The CDR3 extends over 17 amino acids. The trim removed 0 bases at V and 2 bases at J, leaving 4 bases unmatched. The CDR3 sequence is CASSYSLGTGAYNEQFF. Written as DNA, the CDR3 is TGTGCCAGCAGTTACTCGCTTGGGACAGGGGCCTACAATGAGCAGTTCTTC.

This clonotype was counted many times. This chain connects TRBV9 to TRBJ1-4; D ambiguous. Between the trimmed V and J ends, which lost 4 bases and 0 bases, there was a span of 10 bases. The V gene's germline CDR1 is SGDLS and CDR2 YYNGEE. This CDR3 contains 15 residues. The CDR3 nucleotides read TGTGCCAGCAGCACCGGCAGCCCAACTAATGAAAAACTGTTTTTT. It specifies CASSTGSPTNEKLFF.

This clonotype was picked up a small number of times. The V and J genes are TRBV29-1 and TRBJ2-3, with D uncertain. Germline V gene lookup returns CDR1 SQVTM and CDR2 ANQGSEA. The V and J ends lost 4 bases and 7 bases respectively, with 6 bases between them. CDR3 length equals 10 residues. The CDR3 loop reads CSVATNTQYF. The CDR3 coding sequence is TGCAGCGTTGCCACGAATACGCAGTATTTT.

The chain uses TRBV7-6 and TRBJ1-2, with 8 bases lining up with TRBD1. CDR3 length: 14 amino acids. CDR1 and CDR2 (germline): SGHVS, FNYEAQ. V lost 5 bases and J lost 6; bases outside the gene matches: 8. The CDR3 bases are TGTGCCAGCAGCAGACGTGAACAGGGGGATGGCTACACCTTC. Protein sequence: CASSRREQGDGYTF.

V gene TRBV18 combines with J gene TRBJ1-1; the match to TRBD1 covers 8 bases. The trim removed 3 bases at V and 8 bases at J, leaving 8 bases unmatched. The CDR3 contains 14 residues. Germline V lookup: CDR1 KGHSH, CDR2 LQKENI. In DNA form, the CDR3 reads TGTGCCAGCTCACCCGGACAGGGAAGTATCGAAGCTTTCTTT. Protein sequence: CASSPGQGSIEAFF.

In its sample, this clonotype was seen a few times. The chain joins TRBV7-2 to TRBJ2-1; D ambiguous. The CDR3 consists of 13 residues. Deletions cut 2 bases from V and 6 bases from J, with 8 bases between. Germline CDR1 is SGHTA and CDR2 is FQGNSA. CDR3 sequence reads: CASSLFRTNEQFF. As DNA, the CDR3 is TGTGCCAGCAGCTTATTTAGGACCAATGAGCAGTTCTTC.

The CDR3 nucleotides read TGTGCCAGCAGCTTAGAAGTTAGCGGGTACGAGCAGTACTTC. Its translation: CASSLEVSGYEQYF. The gene calls are TRBV11-2 and TRBJ2-7; TRBD2 agrees at 7 bases. The V gene's germline CDR1 is SGHAT and CDR2 FQNNGV. V dropped 0 bases and J dropped 4; count of bases not matched to a gene: 3. The CDR3 covers 14 residues.

This clonotype was recorded many times. The CDR3 region has the DNA TGTGCCAGCAGCTTAGGAGGACTAGCGGGAGGGGTGGATACGCAGTATTTT. Protein product: CASSLGGLAGGVDTQYF. The chain links TRBV11-3 to TRBJ2-3; 15 bases are a match to TRBD2. The germline V gene has CDR1 SGHNT and CDR2 YENEEA. The CDR3 loop spans 17 amino acids. J was trimmed by 6 bases and V by 1 base; bases with no gene match: 5.

This clonotype was found many times. The chain employs TRBV7-2 and TRBJ2-2, with 8 bases aligning to TRBD1. Trimming took 8 bases from V and 5 from J; bases not matched to a gene: 10. This CDR3 is built from 15 residues. Germline V gene sequence: CDR1 SGHTA, CDR2 FQGNSA. CDR3 coding DNA: TGTGCCAGCGGCCGAGGACAGGGAAGAACCGGGGAGCTGTTTTTT. It yields the protein CASGRGQGRTGELFF.

This clonotype was picked up many times. The CDR3 region has the DNA TGTGCCAGCAGTATAGGGGCAACAGGGTTCGAGACCCAGTACTTC. Translated: CASSIGATGFETQYF. The rearrangement joins TRBV7-2 to TRBJ2-5; the D gene is possibly TRBD1 (6 bases). The CDR3 is made up of 15 amino acids. Germline V lookup: CDR1 SGHTA, CDR2 FQGNSA. The V and J ends lost 6 bases and 5 bases respectively, with 19 bases between them.

A remark on this clonotype: Compared with germline, one end of the junction differs, possibly owing to a read error. The V call is TRBV4-1, the J call TRBJ1-4, with D possibly being TRBD1 (6 bases). The CDR3 spans 16 residues. Germline CDR1 and CDR2: MGHRA and YSYEKL. Written as DNA, the CDR3 is TGTGCCAGCAGCCAAGAGGGGGGGCGCGGGAGTGAAAAACTGTTTTTT. It codes for CASSQEGGRGSEKLFF.

This clonotype has at least ten counts. This sequence joins TRBV7-8 and TRBJ2-1; D gene unclear. The germline gives CDR1 SGHVS, CDR2 FQNEAQ. This CDR3 contains 14 residues. Trimming removed 1 base at V and 8 bases at J, with 12 bases between. CDR3 in DNA: TGTGCCAGCAGCTTAGATATACCGGGCGATGAGCAGTTCTTC. Encoded protein: CASSLDIPGDEQFF. The whole variable domain, remainder taken from reference TRBV7-8 and TRBJ2-1, is GAGVSQSPRYKVAKRGQDVALRCDPISGHVSLFWYQQALGQGPEFLTYFQNEAQLDKSGLPSDRFFAERPEGSVSTLKIQRTQQEDSAVYLCASSLDIPGDEQFFGPGTRLTVL.

This clonotype was found many times. This sequence joins TRBV7-2 and TRBJ1-3; D may be TRBD1 (5 bases). Trimming took 0 bases from V and 0 from J, leaving 9 bases between them. Looked up from germline, CDR1 is SGHTA and CDR2 is FQGNSA. The CDR3 spans 16 residues. CDR3 in amino acids: CASSLAGHSSGNTIYF. For the CDR3, the DNA is TGTGCCAGCAGCTTAGCCGGACACTCCTCTGGAAACACCATATATTTT.

This clonotype came up a few times. The V call is TRBV29-1, the J call TRBJ1-1; maybe TRBD1 (5 bases). Germline V gene lookup returns CDR1 SQVTM and CDR2 ANQGSEA. The CDR3 has 12 amino acids. V was pared by 4 bases and J by 8 bases, with 14 bases between. CDR3 coding DNA: TGCAGCGTTGTCTGGGGGGAATACGAAGCTTTCTTT. Amino acids: CSVVWGEYEAFF.

The table lists this clonotype with a few counts. The chain couples TRBV7-3 to TRBJ2-7; 10 nucleotides align to TRBD1. This CDR3 is 16 amino acids long. J was trimmed by 3 bases and V by 6 bases; bases with no gene match: 11. The germline V gene has CDR1 SGHTA and CDR2 FQGTGA. The CDR3 region is CASSSGPGQGNYEQYF. CDR3 coding DNA: TGTGCCAGCAGTTCGGGCCCGGGACAGGGGAACTACGAGCAGTACTTC.

This clonotype showed up many times. The chain employs TRBV7-8 and TRBJ2-7; TRBD2 matches at 11 bases. CDR1 is SGHVS and CDR2 is FQNEAQ in the germline V gene. The CDR3 is made up of 17 amino acids. The junction had 7 bases not matched to a gene; V was cut back by 3 bases and J by 0 bases. The CDR3 DNA sequence: TGTGCCAGCAGCTTTTTGACTAGCGGGGCGAGCTCCTACGAGCAGTACTTC. Amino acid sequence: CASSFLTSGASSYEQYF.

This clonotype was observed many times. The genes are TRBV4-3 and TRBJ2-7; D is possibly TRBD2 (5 bases). Looked up from germline, CDR1 is LGHNA and CDR2 is YSLEER. The CDR3 runs to 16 residues. Trimming left V 5 bases short and J 0 bases short, with 17 bases between. CDR3 bases: TGCGCCAGCAGCACGCACATTGCGGGCACCTCCTACGAGCAGTACTTC. Translating it yields CASSTHIAGTSYEQYF.